This TCR beta chain came from a study of early T cells in non-severe SARS-CoV-2 infection. Study findings and constraints: Database matching using VDJdb favored anti-spike CD8 responses, with private and CD4 specificities left missing.

TCRdb called the 5' RACE reads again in MiXCR, with one record for every CDR3 protein. Among tens of thousands of distinct CDR3 sequences listed, 15% to 19% were seen once. A word on this clonotype: Its antigen is not known.

V lost 5 bases to trimming and J lost 9 bases, with 17 bases between them. Germline CDR1 MNHEY, CDR2 SVGAGI. The CDR3 is 15 amino acids. This TCR derives from an adult who was a healthcare worker with PCR-confirmed SARS-CoV-2 infection or an uninfected control (not recorded which). Sequenced: whole blood. V usage is TRBV6-5 and J usage is TRBJ1-6; D unclear. The CDR3 reads CASSDTTGSGSPLHF. The CDR3 region has the DNA TGTGCCAGCAGTGATACCACGGGGAGTGGTTCACCCCTCCACTTT.